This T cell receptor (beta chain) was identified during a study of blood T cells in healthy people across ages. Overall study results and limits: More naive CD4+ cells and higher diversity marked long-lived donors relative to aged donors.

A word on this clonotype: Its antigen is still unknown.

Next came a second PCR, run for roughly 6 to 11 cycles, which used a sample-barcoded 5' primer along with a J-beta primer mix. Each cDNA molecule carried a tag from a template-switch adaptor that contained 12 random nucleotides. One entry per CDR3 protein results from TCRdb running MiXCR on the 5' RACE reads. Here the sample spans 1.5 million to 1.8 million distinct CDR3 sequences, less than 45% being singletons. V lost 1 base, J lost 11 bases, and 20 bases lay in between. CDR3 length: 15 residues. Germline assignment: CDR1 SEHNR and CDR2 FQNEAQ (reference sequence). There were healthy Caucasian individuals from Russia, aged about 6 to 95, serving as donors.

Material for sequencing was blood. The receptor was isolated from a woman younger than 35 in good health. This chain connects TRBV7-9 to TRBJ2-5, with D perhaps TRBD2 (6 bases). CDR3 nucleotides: TGTGCCAGCAGCTTAGGATCCCGGCGCGTGGAGGGGCAGTACTTC. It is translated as CASSLGSRRVEGQYF.